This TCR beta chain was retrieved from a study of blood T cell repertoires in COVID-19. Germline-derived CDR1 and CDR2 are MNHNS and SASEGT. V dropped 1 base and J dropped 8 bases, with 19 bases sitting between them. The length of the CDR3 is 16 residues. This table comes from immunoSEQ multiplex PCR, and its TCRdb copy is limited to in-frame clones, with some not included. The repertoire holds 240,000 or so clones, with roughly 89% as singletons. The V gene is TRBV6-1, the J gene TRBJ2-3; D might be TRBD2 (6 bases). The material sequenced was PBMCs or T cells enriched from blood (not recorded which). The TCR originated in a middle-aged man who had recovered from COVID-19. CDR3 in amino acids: CASSEVEGLRGGTQYF. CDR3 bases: TGTGCCAGCAGTGAAGTAGAGGGACTTAGGGGCGGTACGCAGTATTTT.